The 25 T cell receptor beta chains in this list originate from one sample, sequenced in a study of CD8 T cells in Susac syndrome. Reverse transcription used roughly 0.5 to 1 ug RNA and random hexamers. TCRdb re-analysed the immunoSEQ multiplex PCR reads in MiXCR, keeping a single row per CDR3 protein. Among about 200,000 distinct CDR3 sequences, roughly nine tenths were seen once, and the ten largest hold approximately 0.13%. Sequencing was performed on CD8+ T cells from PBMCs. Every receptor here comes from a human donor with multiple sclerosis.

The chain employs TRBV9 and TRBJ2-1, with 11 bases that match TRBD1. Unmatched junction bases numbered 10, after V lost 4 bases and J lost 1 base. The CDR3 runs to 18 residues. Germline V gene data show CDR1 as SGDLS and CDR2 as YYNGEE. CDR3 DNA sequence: TGTGCCAGCAGCCTCGGGACAGGGGGGCCCCCATCCTACAATGAGCAGTTCTTC. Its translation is CASSLGTGGPPSYNEQFF.

The CDR3 nucleotides are TGCAGCGTTGCGGGGGACAGCCCATTGGGCGAGCAGTACTTC. Its translation is CSVAGDSPLGEQYF. The chain uses TRBV29-1 and TRBJ2-7; D might be TRBD1 (7 bases). Germline assignment: CDR1 SQVTM and CDR2 ANQGSEA. V was cut by 4 bases and J by 6 bases, with 19 bases left in between. The CDR3 covers 14 residues.

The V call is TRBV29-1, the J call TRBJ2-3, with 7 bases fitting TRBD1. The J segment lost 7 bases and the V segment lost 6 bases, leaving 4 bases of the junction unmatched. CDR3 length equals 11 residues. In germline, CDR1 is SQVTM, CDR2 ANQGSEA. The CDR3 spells CSVQGEHTQYF. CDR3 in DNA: TGCAGCGTCCAGGGGGAACATACGCAGTATTTT.

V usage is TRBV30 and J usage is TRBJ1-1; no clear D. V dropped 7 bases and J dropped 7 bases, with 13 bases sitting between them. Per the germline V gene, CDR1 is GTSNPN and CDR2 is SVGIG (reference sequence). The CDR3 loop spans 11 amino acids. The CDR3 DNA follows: TGTGCCTCAAACCTAATTGTTGAAGCTTTCTTT. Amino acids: CASNLIVEAFF. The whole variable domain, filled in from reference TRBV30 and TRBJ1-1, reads SQTIHQWPATLVQPVGSPLSLECTVEGTSNPNLYWYRQAAGRGLQLLFYSVGIGQISSEVPQNLSASRPQDRQFILSSKKLLLSDSGFYLCASNLIVEAFFGQGTRLTVV.

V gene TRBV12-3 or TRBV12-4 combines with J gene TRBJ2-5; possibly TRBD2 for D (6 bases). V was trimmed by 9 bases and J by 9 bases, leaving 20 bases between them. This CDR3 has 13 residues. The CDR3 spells CASCTIGTGAQYF. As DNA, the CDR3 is TGTGCCAGTTGCACCATAGGGACGGGGGCCCAGTACTTC.

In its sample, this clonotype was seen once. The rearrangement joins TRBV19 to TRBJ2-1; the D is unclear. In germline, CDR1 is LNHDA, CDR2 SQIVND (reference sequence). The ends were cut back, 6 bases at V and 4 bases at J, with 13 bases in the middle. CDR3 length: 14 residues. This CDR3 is CASSTYGFYNEQFF. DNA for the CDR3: TGTGCCAGTAGCACTTACGGGTTTTACAATGAGCAGTTCTTC.

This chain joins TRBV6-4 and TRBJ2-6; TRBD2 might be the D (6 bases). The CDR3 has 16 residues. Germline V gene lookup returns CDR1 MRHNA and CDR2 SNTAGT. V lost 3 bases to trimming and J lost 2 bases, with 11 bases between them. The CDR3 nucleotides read TGTGCCAGCAGTGAGCTATCGGGAGCTGGGGCCAACGTCCTGACTTTC. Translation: CASSELSGAGANVLTF.

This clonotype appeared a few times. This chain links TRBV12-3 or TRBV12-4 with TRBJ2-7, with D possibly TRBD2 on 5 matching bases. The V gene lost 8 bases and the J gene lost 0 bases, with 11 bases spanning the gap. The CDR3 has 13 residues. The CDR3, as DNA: TGTGCCAGCGGAGCGGATAACTCCTACGAGCAGTACTTC. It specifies CASGADNSYEQYF.

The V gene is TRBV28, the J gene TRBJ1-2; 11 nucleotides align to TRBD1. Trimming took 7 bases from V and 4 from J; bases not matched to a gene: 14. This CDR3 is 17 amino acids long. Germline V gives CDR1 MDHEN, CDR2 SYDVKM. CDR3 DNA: TGTGCCAGCACCCCTTACCGGGACAGGGGGACCCCCTATGGCTACACCTTC. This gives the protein CASTPYRDRGTPYGYTF.

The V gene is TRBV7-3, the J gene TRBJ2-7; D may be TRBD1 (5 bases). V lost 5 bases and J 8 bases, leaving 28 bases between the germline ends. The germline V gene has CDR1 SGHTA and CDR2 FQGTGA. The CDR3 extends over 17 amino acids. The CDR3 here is CASSTYLPDSFSLKQYF. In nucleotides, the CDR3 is TGTGCCAGCAGCACCTACCTCCCCGACAGTTTTTCCCTCAAGCAGTACTTC.

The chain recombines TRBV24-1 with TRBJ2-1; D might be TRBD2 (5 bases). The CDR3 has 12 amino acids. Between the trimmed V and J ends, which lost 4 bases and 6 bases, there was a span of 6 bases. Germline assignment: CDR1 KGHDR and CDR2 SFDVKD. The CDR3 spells CATSEEGNEQFF. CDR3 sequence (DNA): TGTGCCACCAGTGAAGAGGGCAATGAGCAGTTCTTC.

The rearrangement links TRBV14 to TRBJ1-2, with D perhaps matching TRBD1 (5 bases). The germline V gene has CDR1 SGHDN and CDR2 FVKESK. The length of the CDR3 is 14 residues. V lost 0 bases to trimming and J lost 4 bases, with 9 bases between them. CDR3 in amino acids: CASSQDPGSYGYTF. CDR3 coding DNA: TGTGCCAGCAGCCAAGACCCAGGGAGCTATGGCTACACCTTC.

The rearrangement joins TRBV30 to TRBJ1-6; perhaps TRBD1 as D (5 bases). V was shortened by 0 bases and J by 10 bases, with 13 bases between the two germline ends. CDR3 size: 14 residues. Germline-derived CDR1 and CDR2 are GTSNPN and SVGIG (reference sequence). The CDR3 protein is CAWSVGQGDSPLHF. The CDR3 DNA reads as TGTGCCTGGAGTGTGGGCCAGGGAGACTCACCCCTCCACTTT.

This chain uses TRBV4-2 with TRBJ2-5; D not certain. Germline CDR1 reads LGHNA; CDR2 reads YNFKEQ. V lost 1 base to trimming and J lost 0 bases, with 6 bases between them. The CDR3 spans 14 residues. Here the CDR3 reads CASSQGDNQETQYF. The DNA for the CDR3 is TGTGCCAGCAGCCAAGGAGACAACCAAGAGACCCAGTACTTC.

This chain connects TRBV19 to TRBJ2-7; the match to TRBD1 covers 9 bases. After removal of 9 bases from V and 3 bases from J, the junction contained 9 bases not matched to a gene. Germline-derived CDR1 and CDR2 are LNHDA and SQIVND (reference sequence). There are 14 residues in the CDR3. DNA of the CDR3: TGTGCCAGCGGACTCGGGACAGGGATCTACGAGCAGTACTTC. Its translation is CASGLGTGIYEQYF.

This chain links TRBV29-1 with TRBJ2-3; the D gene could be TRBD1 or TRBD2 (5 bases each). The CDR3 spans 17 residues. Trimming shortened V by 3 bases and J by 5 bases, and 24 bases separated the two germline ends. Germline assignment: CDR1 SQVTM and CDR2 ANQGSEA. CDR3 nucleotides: TGCAGCGTTGACGGGGATAGCACGAAGGGGTCCGGAGATACGCAGTATTTT. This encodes CSVDGDSTKGSGDTQYF.

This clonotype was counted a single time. The CDR3 DNA sequence: TGTGCCAGCAGTCCGGGGGGGGGCACCGGGGAGCTGTTTTTT. This codes for CASSPGGGTGELFF. V usage is TRBV6-6 and J usage is TRBJ2-2, with TRBD2 identical over 8 bases. The CDR3 totals 14 residues. Trimming cost V 5 bases and J 4 bases; bases outside gene matches: 3. The germline V gene has CDR1 MNHNY and CDR2 SVGAGI (reference sequence).

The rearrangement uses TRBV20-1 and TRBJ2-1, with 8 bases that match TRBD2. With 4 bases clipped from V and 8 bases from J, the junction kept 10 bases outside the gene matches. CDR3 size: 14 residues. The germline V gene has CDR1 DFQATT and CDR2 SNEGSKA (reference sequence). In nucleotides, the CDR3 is TGCAGTGCTAAGGTCAAGCGGGAGTCCGATGAGCAGTTCTTC. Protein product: CSAKVKRESDEQFF.

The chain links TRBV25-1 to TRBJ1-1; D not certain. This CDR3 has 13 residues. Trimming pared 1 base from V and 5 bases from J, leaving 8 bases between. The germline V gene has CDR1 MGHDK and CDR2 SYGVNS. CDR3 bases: TGTGCCAGCAGTGAATGGGCGCTAACTGAAGCTTTCTTT. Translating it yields CASSEWALTEAFF. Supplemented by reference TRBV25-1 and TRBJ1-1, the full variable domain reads EADIYQTPRYLVIGTGKKITLECSQTMGHDKMYWYQQDPGMELHLIHYSYGVNSTEKGDLSSESTVSRIRTEHFPLTLESARPSHTSQYLCASSEWALTEAFFGQGTRLTVV.

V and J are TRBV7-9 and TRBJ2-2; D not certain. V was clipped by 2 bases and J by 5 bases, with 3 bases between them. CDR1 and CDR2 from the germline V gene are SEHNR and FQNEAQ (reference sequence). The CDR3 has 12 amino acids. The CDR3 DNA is TGTGCCAGCAGCTTACCTACCGGGGAGCTGTTTTTT. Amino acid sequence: CASSLPTGELFF.

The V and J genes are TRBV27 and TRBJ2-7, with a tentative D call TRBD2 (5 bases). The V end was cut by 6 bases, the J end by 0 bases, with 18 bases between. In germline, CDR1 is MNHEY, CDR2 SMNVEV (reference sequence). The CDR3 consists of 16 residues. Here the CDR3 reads CASSQSIELVSYEQYF. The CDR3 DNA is TGTGCCAGCAGCCAATCGATCGAACTAGTCTCCTACGAGCAGTACTTC.

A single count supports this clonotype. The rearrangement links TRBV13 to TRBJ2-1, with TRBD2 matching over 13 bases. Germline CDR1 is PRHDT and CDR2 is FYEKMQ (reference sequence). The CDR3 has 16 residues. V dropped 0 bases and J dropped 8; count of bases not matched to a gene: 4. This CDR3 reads CASSLGRTSGSYEQFF. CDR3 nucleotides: TGTGCCAGCAGCTTAGGCCGGACTAGCGGGAGCTATGAGCAGTTCTTC.

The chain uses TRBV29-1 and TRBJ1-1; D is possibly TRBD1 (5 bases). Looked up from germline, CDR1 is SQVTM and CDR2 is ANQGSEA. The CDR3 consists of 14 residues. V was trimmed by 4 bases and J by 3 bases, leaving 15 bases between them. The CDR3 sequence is CSVGPGGQDTEAFF. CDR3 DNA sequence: TGCAGCGTTGGGCCCGGGGGTCAGGACACTGAAGCTTTCTTT.

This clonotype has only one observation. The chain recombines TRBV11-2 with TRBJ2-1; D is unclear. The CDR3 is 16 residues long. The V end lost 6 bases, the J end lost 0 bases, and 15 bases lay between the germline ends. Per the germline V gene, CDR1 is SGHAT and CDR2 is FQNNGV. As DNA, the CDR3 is TGTGCCAGCAGTTCCTCTTGGACGAGCTCCTACAATGAGCAGTTCTTC. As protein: CASSSSWTSSYNEQFF.

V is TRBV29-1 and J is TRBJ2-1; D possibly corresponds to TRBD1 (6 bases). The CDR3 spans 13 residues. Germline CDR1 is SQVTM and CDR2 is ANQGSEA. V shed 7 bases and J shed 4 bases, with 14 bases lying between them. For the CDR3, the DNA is TGCAGCGCCAGGGGAGAGAGTTACAATGAGCAGTTCTTC. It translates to CSARGESYNEQFF.